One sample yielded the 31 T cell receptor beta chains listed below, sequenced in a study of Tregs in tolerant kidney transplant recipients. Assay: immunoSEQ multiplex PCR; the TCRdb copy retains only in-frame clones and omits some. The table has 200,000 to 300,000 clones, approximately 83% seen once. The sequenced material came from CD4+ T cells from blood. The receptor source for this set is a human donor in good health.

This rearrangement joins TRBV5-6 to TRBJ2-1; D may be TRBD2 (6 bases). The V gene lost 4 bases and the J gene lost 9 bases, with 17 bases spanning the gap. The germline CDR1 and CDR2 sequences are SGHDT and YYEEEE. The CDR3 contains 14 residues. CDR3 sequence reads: CASSQGLRLSEQFF. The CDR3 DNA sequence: TGTGCCAGCAGCCAGGGACTTAGGTTAAGTGAGCAGTTCTTC.

In DNA, the CDR3 is TGTGCCAGTAGTATAGGGAGTGGGGTTGGCGGGGAGACCCAGTACTTC. Translated: CASSIGSGVGGETQYF. The chain combines TRBV19 with TRBJ2-5, with D possibly being TRBD2 (5 bases). CDR3 length equals 16 residues. Looked up from germline, CDR1 is LNHDA and CDR2 is SQIVND (reference sequence). Trimming removed 1 base at V and 5 bases at J, with 17 bases between.

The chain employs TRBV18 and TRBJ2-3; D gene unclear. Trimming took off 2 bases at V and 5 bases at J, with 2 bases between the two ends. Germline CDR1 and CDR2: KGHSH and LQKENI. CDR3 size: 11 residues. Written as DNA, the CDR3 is TGTGCCAGCTCACCATTAGATACGCAGTATTTT. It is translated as CASSPLDTQYF.

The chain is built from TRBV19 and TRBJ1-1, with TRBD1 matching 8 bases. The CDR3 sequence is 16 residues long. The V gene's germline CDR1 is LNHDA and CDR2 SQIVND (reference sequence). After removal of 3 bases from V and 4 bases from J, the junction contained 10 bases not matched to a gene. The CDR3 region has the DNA TGTGCCAGTAGTATTCGACAGGGGAGGTTGGGCACTGAAGCTTTCTTT. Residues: CASSIRQGRLGTEAFF.

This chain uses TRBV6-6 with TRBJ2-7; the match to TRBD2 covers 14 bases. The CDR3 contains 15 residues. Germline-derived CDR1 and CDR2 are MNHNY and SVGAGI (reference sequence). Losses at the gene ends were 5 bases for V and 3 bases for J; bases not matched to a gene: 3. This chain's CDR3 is CASSPGTSGSYEQYF. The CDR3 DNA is TGTGCCAGCAGTCCCGGGACTAGCGGGAGCTACGAGCAGTACTTC.

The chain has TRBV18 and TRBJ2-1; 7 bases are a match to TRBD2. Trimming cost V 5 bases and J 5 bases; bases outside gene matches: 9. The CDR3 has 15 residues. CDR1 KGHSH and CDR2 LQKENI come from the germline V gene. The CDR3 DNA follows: TGTGCCAGCTCATACTCGGCGGGGGACCACAATGAGCAGTTCTTC. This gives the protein CASSYSAGDHNEQFF. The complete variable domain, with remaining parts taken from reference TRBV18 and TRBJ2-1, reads NAGVMQNPRHLVRRRGQEARLRCSPMKGHSHVYWYRQLPEEGLKFMVYLQKENIIDESGMPKERFSAEFPKEGPSILRIQQVVRGDSAAYFCASSYSAGDHNEQFFGPGTRLTVL.

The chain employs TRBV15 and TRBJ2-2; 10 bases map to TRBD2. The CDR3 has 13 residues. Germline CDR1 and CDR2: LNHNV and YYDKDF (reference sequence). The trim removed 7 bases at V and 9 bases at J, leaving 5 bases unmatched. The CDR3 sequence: CATTGGLARELFF. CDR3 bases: TGTGCCACCACCGGGGGACTAGCGCGGGAGCTGTTTTTT. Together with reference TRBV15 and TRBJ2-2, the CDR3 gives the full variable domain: DAMVIQNPRYQVTQFGKPVTLSCSQTLNHNVMYWYQQKSSQAPKLLFHYYDKDFNNEADTPDNFQSRRPNTSFCFLDIRSPGLGDTAMYLCATTGGLARELFFGEGSRLTVL.

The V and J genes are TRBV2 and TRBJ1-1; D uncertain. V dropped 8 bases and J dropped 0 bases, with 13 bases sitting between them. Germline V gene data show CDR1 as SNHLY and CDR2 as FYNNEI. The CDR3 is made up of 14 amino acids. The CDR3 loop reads CASQIAQLNTEAFF. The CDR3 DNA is TGTGCCAGCCAGATCGCACAACTGAACACTGAAGCTTTCTTT.

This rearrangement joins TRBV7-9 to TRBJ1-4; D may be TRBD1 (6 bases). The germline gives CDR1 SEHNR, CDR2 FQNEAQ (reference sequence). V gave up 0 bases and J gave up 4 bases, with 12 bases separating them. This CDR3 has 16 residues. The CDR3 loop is CASSLAGRGGNEKLFF. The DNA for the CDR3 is TGTGCCAGCAGCTTAGCGGGCCGAGGGGGTAATGAAAAACTGTTTTTT.

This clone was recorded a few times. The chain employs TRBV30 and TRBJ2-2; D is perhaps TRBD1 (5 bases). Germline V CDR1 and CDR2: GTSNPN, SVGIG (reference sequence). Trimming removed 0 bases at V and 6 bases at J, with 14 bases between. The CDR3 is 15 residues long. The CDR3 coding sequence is TGTGCCTGGAGTGTTGTGGCAGGGTTAGCCGGGGAGCTGTTTTTT. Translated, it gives CAWSVVAGLAGELFF.

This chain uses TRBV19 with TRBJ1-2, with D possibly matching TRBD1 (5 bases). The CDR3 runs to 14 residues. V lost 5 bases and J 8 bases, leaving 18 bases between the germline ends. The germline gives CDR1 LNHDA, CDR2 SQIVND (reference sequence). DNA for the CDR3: TGTGCCAGTAGTTCTCCGCAGGGAATTCGAGGCTACACCTTC. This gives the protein CASSSPQGIRGYTF.

The CDR3 spells CASSQQINSGGTTDTQYF. For the CDR3, the DNA is TGTGCCAGCAGCCAGCAGATCAATAGCGGGGGAACCACAGATACGCAGTATTTT. The V call is TRBV14, the J call TRBJ2-3, with TRBD2 matching 9 bases. The V segment lost 3 bases and the J segment 2 bases; nucleotides outside the gene matches: 12. Germline CDR1 reads SGHDN; CDR2 reads FVKESK. This CDR3 comprises 18 residues.

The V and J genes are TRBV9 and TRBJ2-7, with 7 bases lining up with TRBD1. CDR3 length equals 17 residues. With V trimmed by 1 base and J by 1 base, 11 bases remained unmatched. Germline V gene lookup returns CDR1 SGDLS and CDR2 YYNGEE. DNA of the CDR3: TGTGCCAGCAGCGTATTAGCCCCAGGACAGGAGTCCTACGAGCAGTACTTC. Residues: CASSVLAPGQESYEQYF. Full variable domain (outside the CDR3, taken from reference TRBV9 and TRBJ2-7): DSGVTQTPKHLITATGQRVTLRCSPRSGDLSVYWYQQSLDQGLQFLIQYYNGEERAKGNILERFSAQQFPDLHSELNLSSLELGDSALYFCASSVLAPGQESYEQYFGPGTRLTVT.

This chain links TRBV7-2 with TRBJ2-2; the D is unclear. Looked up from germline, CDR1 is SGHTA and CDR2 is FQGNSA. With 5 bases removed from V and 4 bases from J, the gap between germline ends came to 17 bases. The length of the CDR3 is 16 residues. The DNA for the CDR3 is TGTGCCAGCAGCCAGACGGCTCTAGGTAGCACCGGGGAGCTGTTTTTT. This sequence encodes CASSQTALGSTGELFF.

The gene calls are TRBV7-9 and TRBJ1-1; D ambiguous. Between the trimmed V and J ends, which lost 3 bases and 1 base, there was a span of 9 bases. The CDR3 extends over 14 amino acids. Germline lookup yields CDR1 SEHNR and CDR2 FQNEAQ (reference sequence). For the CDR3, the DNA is TGTGCCAGCAGCTTTGAGCATACGAACACTGAAGCTTTCTTT. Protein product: CASSFEHTNTEAFF.

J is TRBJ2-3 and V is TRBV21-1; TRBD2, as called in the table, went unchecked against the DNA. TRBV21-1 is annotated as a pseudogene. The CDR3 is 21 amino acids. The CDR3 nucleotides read TGTGCCAGCAGCAAAGCTAGCGGACTAGCCCCGCAGGAGTACCGCGGAGATACGCAGTATTTT. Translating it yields CASSKASGLAPQEYRGDTQYF.

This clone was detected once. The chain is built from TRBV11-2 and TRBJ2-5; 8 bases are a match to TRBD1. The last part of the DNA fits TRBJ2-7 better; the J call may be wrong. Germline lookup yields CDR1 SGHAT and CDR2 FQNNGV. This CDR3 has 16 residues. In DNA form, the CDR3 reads TGTGCCAGCAGCGACCCCGGACAGGGCCGACCCTACGAGCAGTACTTC. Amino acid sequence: CASSDPGQGRPYEQYF.

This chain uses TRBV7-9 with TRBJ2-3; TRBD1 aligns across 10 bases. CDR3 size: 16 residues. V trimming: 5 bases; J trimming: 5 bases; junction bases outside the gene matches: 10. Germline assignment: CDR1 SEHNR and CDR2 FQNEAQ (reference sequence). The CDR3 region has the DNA TGTGCCAGCAGCCCAGTAGACAGGGGGCTCGTAGATACGCAGTATTTT. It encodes CASSPVDRGLVDTQYF.

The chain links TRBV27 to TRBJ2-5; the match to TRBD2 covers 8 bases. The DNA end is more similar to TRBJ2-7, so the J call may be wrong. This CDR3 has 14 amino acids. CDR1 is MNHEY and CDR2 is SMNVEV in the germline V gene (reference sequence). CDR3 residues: CASSLAGGNYEQYF. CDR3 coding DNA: TGTGCCAGCAGTTTAGCGGGGGGAAACTACGAGCAGTACTTC.

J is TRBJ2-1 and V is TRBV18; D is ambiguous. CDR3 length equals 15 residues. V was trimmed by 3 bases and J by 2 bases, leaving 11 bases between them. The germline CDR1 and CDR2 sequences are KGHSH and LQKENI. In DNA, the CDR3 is TGTGCCAGCTCACCGGCGGCACCGACCTACAATGAGCAGTTCTTC. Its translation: CASSPAAPTYNEQFF.

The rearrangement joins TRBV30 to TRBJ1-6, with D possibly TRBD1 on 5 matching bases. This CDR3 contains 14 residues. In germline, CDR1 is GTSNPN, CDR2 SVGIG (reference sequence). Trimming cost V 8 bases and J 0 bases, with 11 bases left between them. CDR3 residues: CARGARSYNSPLHF. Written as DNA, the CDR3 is TGTGCCAGGGGAGCACGCTCCTATAATTCACCCCTCCACTTT.

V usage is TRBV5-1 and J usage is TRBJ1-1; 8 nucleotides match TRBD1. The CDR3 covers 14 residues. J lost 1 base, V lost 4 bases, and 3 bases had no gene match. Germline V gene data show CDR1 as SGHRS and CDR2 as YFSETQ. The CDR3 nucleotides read TGCGCCAGCAGCAGACAGGGGACGAACACTGAAGCTTTCTTT. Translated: CASSRQGTNTEAFF. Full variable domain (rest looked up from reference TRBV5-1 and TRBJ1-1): KAGVTQTPRYLIKTRGQQVTLSCSPISGHRSVSWYQQTPGQGLQFLFEYFSETQRNKGNFPGRFSGRQFSNSRSEMNVSTLELGDSALYLCASSRQGTNTEAFFGQGTRLTVV.

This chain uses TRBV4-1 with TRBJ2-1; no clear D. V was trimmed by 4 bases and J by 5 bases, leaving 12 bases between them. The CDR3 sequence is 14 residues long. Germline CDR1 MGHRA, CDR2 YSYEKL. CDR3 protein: CASSLPDTNNEQFF. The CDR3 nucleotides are TGCGCCAGCAGCCTCCCAGACACAAACAATGAGCAGTTCTTC.

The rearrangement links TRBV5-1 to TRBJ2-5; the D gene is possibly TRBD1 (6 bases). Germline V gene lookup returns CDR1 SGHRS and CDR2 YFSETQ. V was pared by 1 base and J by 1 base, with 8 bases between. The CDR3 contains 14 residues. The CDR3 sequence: CASSLQGTQETQYF. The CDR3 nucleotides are TGCGCCAGCAGCTTGCAGGGGACCCAAGAGACCCAGTACTTC.

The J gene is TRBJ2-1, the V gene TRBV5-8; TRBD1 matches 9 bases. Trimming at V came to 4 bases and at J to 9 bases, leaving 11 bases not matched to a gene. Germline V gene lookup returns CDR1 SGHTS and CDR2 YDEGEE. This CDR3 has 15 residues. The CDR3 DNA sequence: TGTGCCAGCAGCCCCGGGACAGGGAACCGCGGTGAGCAGTTCTTC. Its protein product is CASSPGTGNRGEQFF.

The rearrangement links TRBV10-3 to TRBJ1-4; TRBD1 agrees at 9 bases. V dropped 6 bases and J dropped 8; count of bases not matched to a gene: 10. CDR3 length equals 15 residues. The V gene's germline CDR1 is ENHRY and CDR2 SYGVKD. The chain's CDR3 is CAIRAGQGQNEKLFF. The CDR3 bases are TGTGCCATCAGGGCCGGACAGGGGCAAAACGAAAAACTGTTTTTT.

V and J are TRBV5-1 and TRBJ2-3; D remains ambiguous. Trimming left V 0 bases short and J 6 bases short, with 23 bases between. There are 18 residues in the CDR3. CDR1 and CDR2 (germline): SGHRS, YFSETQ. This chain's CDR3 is CASSLGYGLEPGVDTQYF. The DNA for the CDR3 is TGCGCCAGCAGCTTGGGGTACGGGCTCGAGCCGGGCGTTGATACGCAGTATTTT.

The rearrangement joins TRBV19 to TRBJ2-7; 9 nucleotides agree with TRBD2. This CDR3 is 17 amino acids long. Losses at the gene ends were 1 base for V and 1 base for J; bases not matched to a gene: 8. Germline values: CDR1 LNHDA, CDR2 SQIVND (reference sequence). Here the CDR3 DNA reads TGTGCCAGTAGTATAGGTTTCAGCGGGAGGTCTTCCTACGAGCAGTACTTC. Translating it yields CASSIGFSGRSSYEQYF.

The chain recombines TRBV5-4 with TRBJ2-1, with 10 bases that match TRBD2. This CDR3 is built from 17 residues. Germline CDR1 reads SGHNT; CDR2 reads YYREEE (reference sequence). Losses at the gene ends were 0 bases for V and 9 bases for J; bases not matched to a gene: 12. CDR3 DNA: TGTGCCAGCAGCTTGGTGCTAGCGGGAGACGAAGTTGGTGAGCAGTTCTTC. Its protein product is CASSLVLAGDEVGEQFF.

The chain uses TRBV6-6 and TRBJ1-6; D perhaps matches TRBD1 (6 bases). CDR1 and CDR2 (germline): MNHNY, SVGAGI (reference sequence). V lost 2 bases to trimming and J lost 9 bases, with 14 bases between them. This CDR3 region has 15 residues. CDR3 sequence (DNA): TGTGCCAGCAGTTACGGTCAGGGGCTAACTTCACCCCTCCACTTT. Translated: CASSYGQGLTSPLHF.

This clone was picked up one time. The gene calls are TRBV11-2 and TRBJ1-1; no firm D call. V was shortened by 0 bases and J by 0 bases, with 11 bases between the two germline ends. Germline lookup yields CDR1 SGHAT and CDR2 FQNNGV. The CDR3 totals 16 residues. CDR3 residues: CASSLDGSLMNTEAFF. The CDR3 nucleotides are TGTGCCAGCAGCTTAGATGGCAGCCTCATGAACACTGAAGCTTTCTTT.